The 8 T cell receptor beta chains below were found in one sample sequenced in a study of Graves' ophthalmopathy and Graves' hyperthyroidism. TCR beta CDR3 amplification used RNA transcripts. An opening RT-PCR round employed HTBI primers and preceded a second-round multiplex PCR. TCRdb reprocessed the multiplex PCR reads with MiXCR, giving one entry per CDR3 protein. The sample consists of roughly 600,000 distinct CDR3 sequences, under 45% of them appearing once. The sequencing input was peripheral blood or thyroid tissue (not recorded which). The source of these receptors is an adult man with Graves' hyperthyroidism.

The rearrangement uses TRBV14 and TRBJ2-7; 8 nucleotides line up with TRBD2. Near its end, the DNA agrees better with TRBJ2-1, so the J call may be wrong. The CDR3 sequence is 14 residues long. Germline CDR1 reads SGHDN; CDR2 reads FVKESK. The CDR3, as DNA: TGTGCCAGCAGCTTTAGCGGGGCCTACAATGAGCAGTTCTTC. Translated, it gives CASSFSGAYNEQFF.

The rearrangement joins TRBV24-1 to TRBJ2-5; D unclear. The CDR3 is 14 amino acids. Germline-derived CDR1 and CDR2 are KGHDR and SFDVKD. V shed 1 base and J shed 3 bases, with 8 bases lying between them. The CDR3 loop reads CATSDFTAEETQYF. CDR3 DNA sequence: TGTGCCACCAGTGATTTTACGGCAGAAGAGACCCAGTACTTC.

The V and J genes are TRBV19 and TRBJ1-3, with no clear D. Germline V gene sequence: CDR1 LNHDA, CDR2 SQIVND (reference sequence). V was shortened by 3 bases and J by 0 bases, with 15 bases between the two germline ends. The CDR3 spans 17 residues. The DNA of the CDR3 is TGTGCCAGTAGTATTAGAGGAGTTGGGAGCTCTGGAAACACCATATATTTT. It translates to CASSIRGVGSSGNTIYF. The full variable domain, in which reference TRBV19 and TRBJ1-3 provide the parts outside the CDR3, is DGGITQSPKYLFRKEGQNVTLSCEQNLNHDAMYWYRQDPGQGLRLIYYSQIVNDFQKGDIAEGYSVSREKKESFPLTVTSAQKNPTAFYLCASSIRGVGSSGNTIYFGEGSWLTVV.

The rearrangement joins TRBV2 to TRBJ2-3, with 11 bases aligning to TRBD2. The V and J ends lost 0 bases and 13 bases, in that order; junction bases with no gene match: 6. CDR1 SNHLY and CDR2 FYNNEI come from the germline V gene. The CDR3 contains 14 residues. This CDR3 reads CASSEATLAGDEYF. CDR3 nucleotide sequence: TGTGCCAGCAGTGAAGCGACACTAGCGGGAGACGAGTATTTT. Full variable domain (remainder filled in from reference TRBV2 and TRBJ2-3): EPEVTQTPSHQVTQMGQEVILRCVPISNHLYFYWYRQILGQKVEFLVSFYNNEISEKSEIFDDQFSVERPDGSNFTLKIRSTKLEDSAMYFCASSEATLAGDEYFGPGTRLTVL.

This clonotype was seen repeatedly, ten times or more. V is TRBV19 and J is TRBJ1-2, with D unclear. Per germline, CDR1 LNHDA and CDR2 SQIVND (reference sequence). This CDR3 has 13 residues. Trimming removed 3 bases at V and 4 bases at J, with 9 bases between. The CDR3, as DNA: TGTGCCAGTAGTATTTGGGAAACCTATGGCTACACCTTC. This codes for CASSIWETYGYTF. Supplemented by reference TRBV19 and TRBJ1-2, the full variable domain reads DGGITQSPKYLFRKEGQNVTLSCEQNLNHDAMYWYRQDPGQGLRLIYYSQIVNDFQKGDIAEGYSVSREKKESFPLTVTSAQKNPTAFYLCASSIWETYGYTFGSGTRLTVV.

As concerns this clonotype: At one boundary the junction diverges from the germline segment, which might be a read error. DNA of the CDR3: TGCGCCAGCAGCCCTTTGGACGGAATAAATGAAGAACTGTTTTTT. Translation: CASSPLDGINEELFF. The chain recombines TRBV5-1 with TRBJ1-4; D remains ambiguous. The length of the CDR3 is 15 residues. The germline gives CDR1 SGHRS, CDR2 YFSETQ.

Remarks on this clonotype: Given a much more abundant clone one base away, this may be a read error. As DNA, the CDR3 is TGTGCCAGCAGCCCCTCGCAGGGGGCGAGCACCGGGGAGCTGTTTTTT. Amino acids: CASSPSQGASTGELFF. V is TRBV7-3 and J is TRBJ2-2; 8 bases align to TRBD1. The CDR3 length is 16 residues. CDR1 is SGHTA and CDR2 is FQGTGA in the germline V gene. V lost 5 bases to trimming and J lost 4 bases; unmatched junction nucleotides: 9.

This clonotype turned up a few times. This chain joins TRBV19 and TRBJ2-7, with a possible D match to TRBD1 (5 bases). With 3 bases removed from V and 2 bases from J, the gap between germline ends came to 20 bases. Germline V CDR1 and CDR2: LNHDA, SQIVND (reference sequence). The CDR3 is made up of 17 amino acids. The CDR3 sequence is CASSIRRVPNSPYEQYF. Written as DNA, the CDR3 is TGTGCCAGTAGTATCCGCAGGGTCCCTAATTCCCCCTACGAGCAGTACTTC.